This T cell receptor (beta chain) stems from a study of blood T cell repertoires in COVID-19. Study-wide background: Spain, Italy and the United States supplied samples that represented acute and convalescent COVID-19. In each case, the material was cDNA or gDNA derived from T cells, B-cell-depleted T cells, or PBMCs.

The germline CDR1 and CDR2 sequences are ENHRY and SYGVKD. This CDR3 region has 14 residues. Trimming removed 4 bases from V and 10 bases from J; junction bases left unmatched: 6. Per the study methods: Estimation of nucleated cell counts relied on the amplification of reference gene primers. Produced via immunoSEQ multiplex PCR; TCRdb's table is partial and in-frame only. V and J calls and clone size follow that table, whereas D and trimming were derived from the DNA. The sample holds roughly 410,000 clones, roughly 90% seen once. The receptor's source is a man aged 35 to 55 with acute or convalescent COVID-19. J is TRBJ1-6 and V is TRBV10-3; 8 bases agree with TRBD1. Sequencing input: peripheral blood. In DNA form, the CDR3 reads TGTGCCATCAGTGGCCAGGGGGCCGGATCACCCCTCCACTTT. Translating it yields CAISGQGAGSPLHF.